These 9 T cell receptor beta chains share one sample of origin, sequenced in a study of blood T cell repertoires in COVID-19. Sequenced by immunoSEQ multiplex PCR; TCRdb stores in-frame clones only, minus some. The table includes 350,000 to 450,000 clones, more than 75% detected once. The sample consisted of PBMCs or T cells enriched from blood (not recorded which). Receptors originate from a man in his forties in a cohort exposed to, infected with or recovered from COVID-19 (not recorded which).

The chain is built from TRBV3-1 (or the pseudogene TRBV3-2) and TRBJ1-1; D gene uncertain. This CDR3 is built from 14 residues. The V gene lost 6 bases and the J gene lost 5 bases, with 16 bases spanning the gap. Germline CDR1 is LGHDT and CDR2 is YNNKEL (reference sequence). CDR3 in amino acids: CASRHSISGTEAFF. Written as DNA, the CDR3 is TGTGCCAGCAGACACTCTATCTCGGGGACTGAAGCTTTCTTT.

This clone was observed a single time. The rearrangement joins TRBV11-3 to TRBJ1-1; 7 bases align to TRBD1. Per the germline V gene, CDR1 is SGHNT and CDR2 is YENEEA. There are 13 residues in the CDR3. Trimming removed 8 bases from V and 1 base from J; junction bases left unmatched: 4. As DNA, the CDR3 is TGTGCCAGCCAGGACAGGTCGAACACTGAAGCTTTCTTT. This translates into CASQDRSNTEAFF.

V usage is TRBV5-5 and J usage is TRBJ1-3; a weak D match, TRBD1 (6 bases). V lost 4 bases and J lost 0, with 11 bases in between. CDR1 SGHKS and CDR2 YYEKEE come from the germline V gene (reference sequence). CDR3 size: 15 residues. The CDR3 DNA is TGTGCCAGCAGCACCGACAGGAGCTCTGGAAACACCATATATTTT. Translated: CASSTDRSSGNTIYF.

The genes are TRBV5-1 and TRBJ2-5, with 11 bases that match TRBD2. V lost 4 bases, J lost 5 bases, and 13 bases stayed unmatched. The CDR3 runs 17 residues. From germline, CDR1 is SGHRS and CDR2 YFSETQ. The CDR3 sequence: CASSPRALAGVFETQYF. The CDR3 nucleotides are TGCGCCAGCAGCCCCCGGGCACTAGCGGGAGTGTTTGAGACCCAGTACTTC.

The CDR3 region has the DNA TGTGCCAGCTCACCACAGGGACAGGGAATAGCCAAAAACATTCAGTACTTC. Its protein is CASSPQGQGIAKNIQYF. This rearrangement joins TRBV18 to TRBJ2-4; 9 bases line up with TRBD1. Germline V CDR1 and CDR2: KGHSH, LQKENI. CDR3 size: 17 residues. V gave up 1 base and J gave up 0 bases; unmatched junction bases: 4.

The rearrangement uses TRBV2 and TRBJ1-6, with a tentative D call TRBD1 (5 bases). The germline gives CDR1 SNHLY, CDR2 FYNNEI. V lost 6 bases and J lost 9, with 15 bases in between. This CDR3 is built from 14 residues. CDR3 sequence (DNA): TGTGCCAGCAGACAGGCCCGAGGTAGTTCACCCCTCCACTTT. Translated: CASRQARGSSPLHF.

This clone was found once. The CDR3 loop is CASSEIGTGNNEQFF. The CDR3 bases are TGTGCCAGCAGTGAAATAGGGACAGGGAACAATGAGCAGTTCTTC. The J gene is TRBJ2-1, the V gene TRBV2, with TRBD1 matching over 9 bases. CDR3 length equals 15 residues. The J segment lost 5 bases and the V segment lost 2 bases, leaving 4 bases of the junction unmatched. Germline lookup yields CDR1 SNHLY and CDR2 FYNNEI.

The rearrangement uses TRBV5-4 and TRBJ2-1; possible D gene TRBD1, 6 bases. Germline V lookup: CDR1 SGHNT, CDR2 YYREEE (reference sequence). Trimming removed 4 bases at V and 6 bases at J, with 14 bases between. The CDR3 consists of 14 residues. In DNA form, the CDR3 reads TGTGCCAGCAGCCCAGACAACAGGGTCAATGAGCAGTTCTTC. It encodes CASSPDNRVNEQFF.

The V and J genes are TRBV6-1 and TRBJ2-1, with 9 positions matching TRBD2. Germline V CDR1 and CDR2: MNHNS, SASEGT. There are 17 residues in the CDR3. V lost 1 base, J lost 4 bases, and 8 bases stayed unmatched. In DNA, the CDR3 is TGTGCCAGCAGTGAAGGTAGGGCGGGAGGGCGATACAATGAGCAGTTCTTC. Translating it yields CASSEGRAGGRYNEQFF.